The 21 T cell receptor beta chains below were found in one sample sequenced in a study of blood T cell repertoires in COVID-19. Here immunoSEQ multiplex PCR was the method, and the copy in TCRdb shows in-frame clones only, minus some. The repertoire consists of tens of thousands of clones, with 88% occurring once and the leading ten covering 3% to 4.5%. Sequencing was done on a sample of peripheral blood. Receptors were obtained from a human donor in a cohort sampled during active COVID-19.

V and J are TRBV7-9 and TRBJ1-3; D is uncertain. Per germline, CDR1 SEHNR and CDR2 FQNEAQ (reference sequence). This CDR3 contains 17 residues. Trimming removed 5 bases from V and 0 bases from J, with 17 bases in between. The CDR3, as DNA: TGTGCCAGCAGCAATGGAGGACGTAAGAGCTCTGGAAACACCATATATTTT. This translates into CASSNGGRKSSGNTIYF.

This clone showed up just a few times. This chain uses TRBV30 with TRBJ2-4; no clear D gene. Germline V gene lookup returns CDR1 GTSNPN and CDR2 SVGIG (reference sequence). V was trimmed by 2 bases and J by 8 bases, leaving 7 bases between them. The CDR3 sequence is 11 residues long. The CDR3 loop reads CAWSIRDIQYF. CDR3 DNA: TGTGCCTGGAGTATTCGTGACATTCAGTACTTC.

In this sample, this clone turned up once. The chain carries TRBV7-6 and TRBJ2-2, with TRBD1 matching over 8 bases. After removal of 3 bases from V and 6 bases from J, the junction contained 12 bases not matched to a gene. The CDR3 loop spans 17 amino acids. The V gene's germline CDR1 is SGHVS and CDR2 FNYEAQ. The CDR3 loop reads CASSFGPQGAASGELFF. As DNA, the CDR3 is TGTGCCAGCAGCTTTGGGCCGCAGGGGGCGGCTTCCGGGGAGCTGTTTTTT. The whole variable domain, remainder taken from reference TRBV7-6 and TRBJ2-2, is GAGVSQSPRYKVTKRGQDVALRCDPISGHVSLYWYRQALGQGPEFLTYFNYEAQQDKSGLPNDRFSAERPEGSISTLTIQRTEQRDSAMYRCASSFGPQGAASGELFFGEGSRLTVL.

The chain carries TRBV7-2 and TRBJ1-2; D possibly corresponds to TRBD1 (6 bases). CDR3 length: 16 residues. Germline V gene data show CDR1 as SGHTA and CDR2 as FQGNSA. The ends were cut back, 4 bases at V and 6 bases at J, with 21 bases in the middle. CDR3 sequence (DNA): TGTGCCAGCAGCTCCCACGGGGGGCCGGGACCCAATGGCTACACCTTC. Translating gives CASSSHGGPGPNGYTF.

V and J are TRBV12-5 and TRBJ1-1; tentatively, D is TRBD1 (5 bases). Trimming took off 8 bases at V and 2 bases at J, with 15 bases between the two ends. This CDR3 is 14 amino acids long. The germline V gene encodes CDR1 LGHNT and CDR2 FRNRAP. This CDR3 is CASTQTVNNTEAFF. The DNA of the CDR3 is TGTGCTAGTACGCAGACAGTTAACAACACTGAAGCTTTCTTT.

The genes are TRBV6-8 and TRBJ1-1, with TRBD1 identical over 12 bases. Germline CDR1 MNHGY, CDR2 SAAAGT. The CDR3 covers 18 residues. Trimming at V came to 0 bases and at J to 10 bases, leaving 15 bases not matched to a gene. CDR3 sequence (DNA): TGTGCCAGCAGTTACTCCCCGGGACAGGGGGCGCGGGGCCAAGGAGCTTTCTTT. Protein: CASSYSPGQGARGQGAFF.

This chain joins TRBV5-1 and TRBJ2-7, with TRBD1 matching 7 bases. The V gene end was trimmed by 3 bases and the J gene end by 3 bases; junction bases not matched to a gene: 6. CDR1 is SGHRS and CDR2 is YFSETQ in the germline V gene. This CDR3 contains 14 residues. The chain's CDR3 is CASSSGTEYYEQYF. CDR3 bases: TGCGCCAGCAGCTCCGGGACAGAATACTACGAGCAGTACTTC.

The V call is TRBV29-1, the J call TRBJ2-5, with 10 nucleotides matching TRBD1. Looked up from germline, CDR1 is SQVTM and CDR2 is ANQGSEA. The CDR3 totals 15 residues. J gave up 1 base and V 4 bases, and 6 bases lay outside the gene matches. The CDR3 here is CSVVRDRGLQETQYF. The CDR3, as DNA: TGCAGCGTTGTACGGGACAGGGGCCTCCAAGAGACCCAGTACTTC.

As DNA, the CDR3 is TGTGCCACCGGTTACAGGGACAATCAGCCCCAGCATTTT. It translates to CATGYRDNQPQHF. This chain uses TRBV19 with TRBJ1-5; D is possibly TRBD1 (6 bases). CDR3 size: 13 residues. In germline, CDR1 is LNHDA, CDR2 SQIVND (reference sequence). V was shortened by 10 bases and J by 3 bases, with 13 bases between the two germline ends.

Here the CDR3 reads CASSMGGSHQPQHF. The CDR3 coding sequence is TGTGCCAGCAGCATGGGAGGGAGTCATCAGCCCCAGCATTTT. The chain is built from TRBV28 and TRBJ1-5; D is unresolved. The CDR3 runs to 14 residues. CDR1 MDHEN and CDR2 SYDVKM come from the germline V gene. V was cut by 6 bases and J by 5 bases, with 14 bases left in between.

The chain joins TRBV6-5 to TRBJ2-1; 8 bases are shared with TRBD2. Germline V gene lookup returns CDR1 MNHEY and CDR2 SVGAGI. V was pared by 5 bases and J by 10 bases, with 13 bases of the junction left unmatched. The CDR3 runs 15 residues. The DNA for the CDR3 is TGTGCCAGCAGTCTAGCGGGCTACCTTCCAGGGGAGCAGTTCTTC. Its protein product is CASSLAGYLPGEQFF.

The rearrangement joins TRBV4-2 to TRBJ2-3, with 7 bases that match TRBD2. The ends lost 0 bases at V and 3 bases at J; junction bases unmatched: 12. Germline CDR1 is LGHNA and CDR2 is YNFKEQ. This CDR3 contains 18 residues. The CDR3 protein is CASSQDIAGGSSTDTQYF. CDR3 DNA sequence: TGTGCCAGCAGCCAAGATATCGCAGGCGGGAGTTCGACAGATACGCAGTATTTT.

V and J are TRBV6-5 and TRBJ2-1; 11 positions match TRBD1. Per the germline V gene, CDR1 is MNHEY and CDR2 is SVGAGI. This CDR3 spans 15 amino acids. V lost 6 bases to trimming and J lost 6 bases; unmatched junction nucleotides: 7. The CDR3 loop is CASRDRDRGSNEQFF. CDR3 nucleotides: TGTGCCAGCAGAGACCGGGACAGGGGGAGCAATGAGCAGTTCTTC.

This chain connects TRBV5-6 to TRBJ2-1; possibly TRBD2 for D (6 bases). CDR3 length equals 14 residues. The V and J ends lost 6 bases and 4 bases respectively, with 14 bases between them. The germline V gene has CDR1 SGHDT and CDR2 YYEEEE. The CDR3 DNA reads as TGTGCCAGCACCCTCGGGCTAGCGTACAATGAGCAGTTCTTC. Its translation: CASTLGLAYNEQFF.

The chain carries TRBV13 and TRBJ1-5; D may be TRBD1 (6 bases). This CDR3 spans 15 amino acids. Trimming left V 0 bases short and J 2 bases short, with 8 bases between. Germline assignment: CDR1 PRHDT and CDR2 FYEKMQ (reference sequence). This CDR3 is CASSLGQGGNQPQHF. The CDR3 DNA is TGTGCCAGCAGCTTAGGACAGGGAGGCAATCAGCCCCAGCATTTT.

The genes are TRBV28 and TRBJ2-3, with D possibly matching TRBD2 (5 bases). The V end lost 2 bases, the J end lost 5 bases, and 11 bases lay between the germline ends. CDR3 length equals 14 residues. CDR1 is MDHEN, CDR2 SYDVKM, per germline. CDR3 coding DNA: TGTGCCAGCAGTTTAGGGCTAGCTTTAGATACGCAGTATTTT. Its protein is CASSLGLALDTQYF.

This clone is a singleton in its sample. The CDR3 nucleotides read TGTGCCAGCAGCAAGGGACTTTTCACAGATACGCAGTATTTT. Its protein is CASSKGLFTDTQYF. The V and J genes are TRBV9 and TRBJ2-3; D perhaps matches TRBD2 (6 bases). Trimming took 4 bases from V and 2 from J, leaving 11 bases between them. The length of the CDR3 is 14 residues. CDR1 is SGDLS and CDR2 is YYNGEE in the germline V gene.

This clone is large in the sample. The rearrangement uses TRBV9 and TRBJ2-7; a possible D gene is TRBD1 (5 bases). The CDR3 runs to 14 residues. In germline, CDR1 is SGDLS, CDR2 YYNGEE. Trimming cost V 2 bases and J 5 bases, with 14 bases left between them. The CDR3 loop is CASSVRVLGDEQYF. The DNA of the CDR3 is TGTGCCAGCAGCGTCAGGGTTTTAGGCGACGAGCAGTACTTC.

The rearrangement uses TRBV29-1 and TRBJ2-1; D unresolved. The CDR3 loop spans 15 amino acids. The V end was cut by 7 bases, the J end by 1 base, with 17 bases between. CDR1 is SQVTM, CDR2 ANQGSEA, per germline. In DNA form, the CDR3 reads TGCAGCGCTGGAAGATTGGAGAGTTCCTACAATGAGCAGTTCTTC. Translating gives CSAGRLESSYNEQFF.

This chain uses TRBV5-1 with TRBJ2-7; D may be TRBD2 (5 bases). Trimming shortened V by 0 bases and J by 3 bases, and 10 bases separated the two germline ends. CDR1 is SGHRS and CDR2 is YFSETQ in the germline V gene. The length of the CDR3 is 14 residues. The DNA for the CDR3 is TGCGCCAGCAGCTTGGACCGGGATTTCTACGAGCAGTACTTC. Its protein is CASSLDRDFYEQYF.

DNA for the CDR3: TGTGCCAGTAGTATACAGGGGTCCACTGAAGCTTTCTTT. Residues: CASSIQGSTEAFF. This sequence joins TRBV19 and TRBJ1-1; D possibly corresponds to TRBD1 (6 bases). CDR1 is LNHDA, CDR2 SQIVND, per germline (reference sequence). V was shortened by 2 bases and J by 4 bases, with 8 bases between the two germline ends. This CDR3 spans 13 amino acids.